The present T cell receptor beta chain was sequenced within a study of blood T cell repertoires in COVID-19. The V end lost 2 bases, the J end lost 6 bases, and 7 bases lay between the germline ends. The CDR3 runs to 12 residues. Germline values: CDR1 MDHEN, CDR2 SYDVKM. A few counts support this clone. Sequencing was performed with immunoSEQ multiplex PCR; in TCRdb, only in-frame clones are kept and a portion is missing. The sample shows about 270,000 clones, approximately 85% of them seen only once. The rearrangement links TRBV28 to TRBJ1-2; D unclear. The source material was peripheral blood. This sequence originates from a woman between 65 and 79 years old with acute or convalescent COVID-19. CDR3: CASSLNPDGYTF. In nucleotides, the CDR3 is TGTGCCAGCAGTTTAAACCCGGATGGCTACACCTTC.